The rows below give T cell receptor beta chains drawn from one sample of a study of T cell repertoires in cytomegalovirus infection. TCRdb re-called the reads with MiXCR, one entry per CDR3 protein. This table holds fewer than 950,000 distinct CDR3 sequences, approximately 32% found once. Their cognate antigens are unknown. The starting material was cultured CD8+ T cells from PBMCs, obtained from culture after CMV antigen stimulation. These receptors all come from a human donor in good health (CMV status not recorded). Some clones in this sample may be carry-over from other donors' samples. The CDR3 runs from the conserved cysteine through the conserved F or W. The order of the fields is CDR3 protein, CDR3 length, J gene, V gene.

CDR3 protein: CASNPIWGRTSGANVLTF; CDR3 length: 18; J gene: TRBJ2-6; V gene: TRBV19
CDR3 protein: CASSPRGTSYNEQFF; CDR3 length: 15; J gene: TRBJ2-1; V gene: TRBV13
CDR3 protein: CASSPPGGSTDTQYF; CDR3 length: 15; J gene: TRBJ2-3; V gene: TRBV7-9
CDR3 protein: CASSDLGTGIHYEQYF; CDR3 length: 16; J gene: TRBJ2-7; V gene: TRBV7-9
CDR3 protein: CASSSTYDDTQYF; CDR3 length: 13; J gene: TRBJ2-3; V gene: TRBV7-3
CDR3 protein: CASSERGPTDTQYF; CDR3 length: 14; J gene: TRBJ2-3; V gene: TRBV7-6
CDR3 protein: CASSYATGGEFEFYEQYF; CDR3 length: 18; J gene: TRBJ2-7; V gene: TRBV6-6
CDR3 protein: CASSPRQGEQFF; CDR3 length: 12; J gene: TRBJ2-1; V gene: TRBV7-8
CDR3 protein: CASSLGDHPNEQFF; CDR3 length: 14; J gene: TRBJ2-1; V gene: TRBV12-3/TRBV12-4
CDR3 protein: CASSEFRQLYSGANVLTF; CDR3 length: 18; J gene: TRBJ2-6; V gene: TRBV2
CDR3 protein: CASSLAAAYEQYF; CDR3 length: 13; J gene: TRBJ2-7; V gene: TRBV5-1
CDR3 protein: CASSLDEGLAAPRRYF; CDR3 length: 16; J gene: TRBJ2-3; V gene: TRBV7-6
CDR3 protein: CASRDRQPGDTQYF; CDR3 length: 14; J gene: TRBJ2-3; V gene: TRBV27
CDR3 protein: CASSTNLRADMNTEAFF; CDR3 length: 17; J gene: TRBJ1-1; V gene: TRBV7-9
CDR3 protein: CASSLGSSLDPYNEQFF; CDR3 length: 17; J gene: TRBJ2-1; V gene: TRBV7-2
CDR3 protein: CASSLGLASGDEQFF; CDR3 length: 15; J gene: TRBJ2-1; V gene: TRBV12-3/TRBV12-4
CDR3 protein: CASPGGGPGGGSEAFF; CDR3 length: 16; J gene: TRBJ1-1; V gene: TRBV28
CDR3 protein: CSARDWGHNNSPLHF; CDR3 length: 15; J gene: TRBJ1-6; V gene: TRBV20-1
CDR3 protein: CASSYVTGPGANVLTF; CDR3 length: 16; J gene: TRBJ2-6; V gene: TRBV7-2
CDR3 protein: CASSIRGQETQYF; CDR3 length: 13; J gene: TRBJ2-5; V gene: TRBV7-9
CDR3 protein: CASSFARQGFQFF; CDR3 length: 13; J gene: TRBJ1-4; V gene: TRBV6-1
CDR3 protein: CAGSYSGDSGTRTDEQFF; CDR3 length: 18; J gene: TRBJ2-1; V gene: TRBV6-6
CDR3 protein: CASGFSDANTEAFF; CDR3 length: 14; J gene: TRBJ1-1; V gene: TRBV6-2/TRBV6-3
CDR3 protein: CASSLSSQGAGFQETQYF; CDR3 length: 18; J gene: TRBJ2-5; V gene: TRBV28
CDR3 protein: CAIATLRLDWTGELFF; CDR3 length: 16; J gene: TRBJ2-2; V gene: TRBV10-3
CDR3 protein: CASSSMTVTEAFF; CDR3 length: 13; J gene: TRBJ1-1; V gene: TRBV11-2
CDR3 protein: CASRSPTTNTGELFF; CDR3 length: 15; J gene: TRBJ2-2; V gene: TRBV7-6
CDR3 protein: CASSYRQGKVTGELFF; CDR3 length: 16; J gene: TRBJ2-2; V gene: TRBV12-3/TRBV12-4
CDR3 protein: CASSQERGWGAFF; CDR3 length: 13; J gene: TRBJ1-1; V gene: TRBV4-3
CDR3 protein: CASSLSRGRTDTQYF; CDR3 length: 15; J gene: TRBJ2-3; V gene: TRBV27
CDR3 protein: CASSGPGLPSSGNTIYF; CDR3 length: 17; J gene: TRBJ1-3; V gene: TRBV25-1
CDR3 protein: CATSDSGFGYTF; CDR3 length: 12; J gene: TRBJ1-2; V gene: TRBV24-1
CDR3 protein: CTSSSGTGGYNEQFF; CDR3 length: 15; J gene: TRBJ2-1; V gene: TRBV7-2
CDR3 protein: CASSEPGNEQFF; CDR3 length: 12; J gene: TRBJ2-1; V gene: TRBV6-1
CDR3 protein: CASSLGSADRSNQPQHF; CDR3 length: 17; J gene: TRBJ1-5; V gene: TRBV7-9
CDR3 protein: CASSLGTSGASYNEQFF; CDR3 length: 17; J gene: TRBJ2-1; V gene: TRBV7-9
CDR3 protein: CASSLVTSGNIQYF; CDR3 length: 14; J gene: TRBJ2-4; V gene: TRBV7-9
CDR3 protein: CASSLQGLVPDTQYF; CDR3 length: 15; J gene: TRBJ2-3; V gene: TRBV27
CDR3 protein: CSATVANTGELFF; CDR3 length: 13; J gene: TRBJ2-2; V gene: TRBV20-1
CDR3 protein: CASHYGGWAEAFF; CDR3 length: 13; J gene: TRBJ1-1; V gene: TRBV6-5
CDR3 protein: CASSSPVHRVVSPLHF; CDR3 length: 16; J gene: TRBJ1-6; V gene: TRBV5-5
CDR3 protein: CASSVNSLGYGYTF; CDR3 length: 14; J gene: TRBJ1-2; V gene: TRBV6-1
CDR3 protein: CASSEGLTGGSEAFF; CDR3 length: 15; J gene: TRBJ1-1; V gene: TRBV25-1
CDR3 protein: CVTSNWVTGQGETQYF; CDR3 length: 16; J gene: TRBJ2-5; V gene: TRBV15
CDR3 protein: CASSPRRGTPLHF; CDR3 length: 13; J gene: TRBJ1-6; V gene: TRBV4-3
CDR3 protein: CASSQLGAGRETQYF; CDR3 length: 15; J gene: TRBJ2-5; V gene: TRBV4-3
CDR3 protein: CASSQFGQGLGGELFF; CDR3 length: 16; J gene: TRBJ2-2; V gene: TRBV4-1
CDR3 protein: CASSLGRNDEQFF; CDR3 length: 13; J gene: TRBJ2-1; V gene: TRBV7-6
CDR3 protein: CASSLFRSSSYEQYF; CDR3 length: 15; J gene: TRBJ2-7; V gene: TRBV7-2
CDR3 protein: CASSPGLGSETQYF; CDR3 length: 14; J gene: TRBJ2-5; V gene: TRBV12-3/TRBV12-4
CDR3 protein: CASSSVGGGTGYTF; CDR3 length: 14; J gene: TRBJ1-2; V gene: TRBV7-8
CDR3 protein: CASSYSPGTEAFF; CDR3 length: 13; J gene: TRBJ1-1; V gene: TRBV6-5